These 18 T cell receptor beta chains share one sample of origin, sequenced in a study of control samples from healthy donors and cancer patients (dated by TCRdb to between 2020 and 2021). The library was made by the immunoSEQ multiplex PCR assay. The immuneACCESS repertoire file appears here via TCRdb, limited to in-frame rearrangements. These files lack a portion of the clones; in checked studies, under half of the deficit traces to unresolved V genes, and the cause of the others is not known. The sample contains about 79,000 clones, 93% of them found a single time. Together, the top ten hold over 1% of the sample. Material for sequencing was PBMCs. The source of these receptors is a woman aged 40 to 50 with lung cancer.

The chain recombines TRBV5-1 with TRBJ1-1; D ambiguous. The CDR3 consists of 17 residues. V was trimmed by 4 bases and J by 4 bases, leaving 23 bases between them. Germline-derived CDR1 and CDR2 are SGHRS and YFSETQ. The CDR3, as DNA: TGCGCCAGCAGCCCCCTCCGGACCCTTAGTTTGGGCACTGAAGCTTTCTTT. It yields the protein CASSPLRTLSLGTEAFF. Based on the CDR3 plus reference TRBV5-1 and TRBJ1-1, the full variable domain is KAGVTQTPRYLIKTRGQQVTLSCSPISGHRSVSWYQQTPGQGLQFLFEYFSETQRNKGNFPGRFSGRQFSNSRSEMNVSTLELGDSALYLCASSPLRTLSLGTEAFFGQGTRLTVV.

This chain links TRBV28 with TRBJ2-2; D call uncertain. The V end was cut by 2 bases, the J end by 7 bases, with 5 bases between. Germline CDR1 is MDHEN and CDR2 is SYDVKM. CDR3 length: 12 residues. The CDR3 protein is CASSLGFGELFF. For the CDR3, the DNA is TGTGCCAGCAGTTTAGGGTTCGGGGAGCTGTTTTTT.

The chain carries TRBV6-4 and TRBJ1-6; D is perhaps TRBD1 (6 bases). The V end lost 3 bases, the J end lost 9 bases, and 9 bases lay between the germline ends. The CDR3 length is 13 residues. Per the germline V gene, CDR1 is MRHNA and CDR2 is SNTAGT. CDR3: CASSDGTPSPLHF. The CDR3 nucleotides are TGTGCCAGCAGTGATGGGACACCTTCACCCCTCCACTTT.

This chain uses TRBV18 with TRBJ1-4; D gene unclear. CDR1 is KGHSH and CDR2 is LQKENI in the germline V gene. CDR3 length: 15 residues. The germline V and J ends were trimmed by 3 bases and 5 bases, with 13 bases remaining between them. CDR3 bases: TGTGCCAGCTCACCCCGGGAGCCCCTAAATGAAAAACTGTTTTTT. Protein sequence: CASSPREPLNEKLFF.

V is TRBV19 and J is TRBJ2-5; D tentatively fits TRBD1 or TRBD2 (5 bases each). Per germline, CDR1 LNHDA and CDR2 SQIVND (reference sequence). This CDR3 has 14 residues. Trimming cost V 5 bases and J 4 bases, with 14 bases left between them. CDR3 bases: TGTGCCAGTAGTGGCCTCGGGGCTGGAGAGACCCAGTACTTC. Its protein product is CASSGLGAGETQYF. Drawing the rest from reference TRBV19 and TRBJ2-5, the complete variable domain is DGGITQSPKYLFRKEGQNVTLSCEQNLNHDAMYWYRQDPGQGLRLIYYSQIVNDFQKGDIAEGYSVSREKKESFPLTVTSAQKNPTAFYLCASSGLGAGETQYFGPGTRLLVL.

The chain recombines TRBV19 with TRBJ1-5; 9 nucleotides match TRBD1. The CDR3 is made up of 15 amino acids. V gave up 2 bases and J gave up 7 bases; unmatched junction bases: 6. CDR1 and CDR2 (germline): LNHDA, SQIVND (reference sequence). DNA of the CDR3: TGTGCCAGTAGTATAACGGGACAGGGTTACCAGCCCCAGCATTTT. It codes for CASSITGQGYQPQHF.

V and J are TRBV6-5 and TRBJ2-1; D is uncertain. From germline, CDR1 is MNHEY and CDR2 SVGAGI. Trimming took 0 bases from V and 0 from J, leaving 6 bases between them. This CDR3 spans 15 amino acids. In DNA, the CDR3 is TGTGCCAGCAGTTACTCTCGGAGCTCCTACAATGAGCAGTTCTTC. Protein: CASSYSRSSYNEQFF.

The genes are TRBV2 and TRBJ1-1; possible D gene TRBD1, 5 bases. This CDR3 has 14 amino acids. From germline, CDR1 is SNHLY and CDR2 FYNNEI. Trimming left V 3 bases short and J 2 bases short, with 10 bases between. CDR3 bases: TGTGCCAGCAGTGAGGGACGGGTAAACACTGAAGCTTTCTTT. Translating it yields CASSEGRVNTEAFF.

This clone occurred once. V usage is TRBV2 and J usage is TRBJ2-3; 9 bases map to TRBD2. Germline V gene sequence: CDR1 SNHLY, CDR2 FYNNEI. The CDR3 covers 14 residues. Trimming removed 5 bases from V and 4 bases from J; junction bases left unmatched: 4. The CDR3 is CASSPGLASDTQYF. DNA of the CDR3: TGTGCCAGCAGTCCGGGACTAGCATCAGATACGCAGTATTTT.

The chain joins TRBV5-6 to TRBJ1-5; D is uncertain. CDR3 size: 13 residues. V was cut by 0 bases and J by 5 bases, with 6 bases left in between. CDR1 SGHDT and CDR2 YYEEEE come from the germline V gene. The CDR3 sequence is CASSLGGHQPQHF. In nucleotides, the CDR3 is TGTGCCAGCAGCTTGGGCGGTCATCAGCCCCAGCATTTT.

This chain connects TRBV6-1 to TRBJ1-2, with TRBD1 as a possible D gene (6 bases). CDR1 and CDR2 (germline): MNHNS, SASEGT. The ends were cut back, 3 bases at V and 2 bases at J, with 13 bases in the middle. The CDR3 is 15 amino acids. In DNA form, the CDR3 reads TGTGCCAGCAGTGAGTTCGGGGGGCTGAACTATGGCTACACCTTC. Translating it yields CASSEFGGLNYGYTF.

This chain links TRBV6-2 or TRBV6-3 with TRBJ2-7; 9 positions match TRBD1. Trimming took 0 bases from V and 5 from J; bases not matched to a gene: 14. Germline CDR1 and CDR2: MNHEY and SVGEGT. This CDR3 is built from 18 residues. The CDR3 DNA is TGTGCCAGCAGTTACTCGAGACTCCGGACAGGGGTTGCCCACGAGCAGTACTTC. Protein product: CASSYSRLRTGVAHEQYF.

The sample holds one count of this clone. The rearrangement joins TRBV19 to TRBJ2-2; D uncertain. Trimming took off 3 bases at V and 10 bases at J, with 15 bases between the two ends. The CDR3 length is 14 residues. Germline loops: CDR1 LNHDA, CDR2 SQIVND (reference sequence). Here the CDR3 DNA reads TGTGCCAGTAGTATCGGTTTGATTTCTGAGGAGCTGTTTTTT. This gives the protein CASSIGLISEELFF.

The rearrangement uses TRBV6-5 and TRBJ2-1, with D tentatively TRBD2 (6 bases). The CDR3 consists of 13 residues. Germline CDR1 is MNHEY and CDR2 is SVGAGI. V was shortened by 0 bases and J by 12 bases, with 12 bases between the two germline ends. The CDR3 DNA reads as TGTGCCAGCAGTTACTCCGGGAGTCAACGGCAGTTCTTC. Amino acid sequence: CASSYSGSQRQFF.

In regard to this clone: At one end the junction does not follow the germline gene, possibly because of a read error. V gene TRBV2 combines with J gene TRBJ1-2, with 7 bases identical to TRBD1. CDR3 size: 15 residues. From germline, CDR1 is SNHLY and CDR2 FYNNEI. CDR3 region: CASSKARGTADRYTF. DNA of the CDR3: TGTGCCAGCAGTAAAGCAAGAGGGACAGCCGATCGGTACACCTTC.

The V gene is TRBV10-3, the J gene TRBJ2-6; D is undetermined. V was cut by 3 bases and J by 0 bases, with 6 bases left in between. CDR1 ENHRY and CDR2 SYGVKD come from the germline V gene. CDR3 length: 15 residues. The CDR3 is CAISDGLSGANVLTF. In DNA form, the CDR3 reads TGTGCCATCAGTGACGGTCTCTCTGGGGCCAACGTCCTGACTTTC.

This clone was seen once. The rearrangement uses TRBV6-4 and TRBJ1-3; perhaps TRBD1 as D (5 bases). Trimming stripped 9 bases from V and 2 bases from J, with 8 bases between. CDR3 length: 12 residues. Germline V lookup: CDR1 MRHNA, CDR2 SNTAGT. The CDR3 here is CARQGTGNTIYF. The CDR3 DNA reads TGTGCCAGGCAGGGCACTGGAAACACCATATATTTT.

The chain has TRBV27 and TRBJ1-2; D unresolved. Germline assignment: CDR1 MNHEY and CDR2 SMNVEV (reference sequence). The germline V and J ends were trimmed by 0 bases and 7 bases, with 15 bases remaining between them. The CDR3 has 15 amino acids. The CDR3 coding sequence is TGTGCCAGCAGTTTATCCTTATCAGGCGAAAGTGGCTACACCTTC. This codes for CASSLSLSGESGYTF.